This is a list of T cell receptor beta chains from one sample in a study of T cell responses to AZD1222 COVID-19 vaccine. TCRdb keeps only in-frame clones here, not all; method: immunoSEQ multiplex PCR. The sample lists under 60,000 clones; approximately 79% were seen once. Sequencing used peripheral blood, obtained on day 0 of AZD1222 vaccination. The receptor source for this set is an adult in good health. Each CDR3 is given with its conserved first and last residue. The order of the fields is clone size, V gene, D gene, J gene, CDR3 length, CDR3 DNA, CDR3 protein. The D gene is left open where the match is weak. Clone size appears in some rows only: once, few, many, or a class for an expanded clone.

>few|TRBV7-9|TRBD1|TRBJ1-5|15
TGTGCCAGCAGCTTAGGGGGGACAGTCAATCAGCCCCAGCATTTT
CASSLGGTVNQPQHF
>.|TRBV6-4|.|TRBJ1-5|16
TGTGCCAGCAGCGCGAAGAGACAATATAGCAATCAGCCCCAGCATTTT
CASSAKRQYSNQPQHF
>.|TRBV3-1/TRBV3-2|.|TRBJ2-7|15
TGTGCCAGCAGCCAAGTAGTACAGGCGGGGTACGAGCAGTACTTC
CASSQVVQAGYEQYF
>.|TRBV5-4|.|TRBJ2-5|15
TGTGCCAGCAGCTTGGAAAGGAGTTCGGTCAGGGCCCAGTACTTC
CASSLERSSVRAQYF
>.|TRBV6-5|TRBD1|TRBJ2-7|13
TGTGCCAGCATTGGGACAGGCTACTACGAGCAGTACTTC
CASIGTGYYEQYF
>few|TRBV12-3/TRBV12-4|TRBD1|TRBJ1-2|12
TGTGCCAGCAGGGACAGGGTTTCGGGCTACACCTTC
CASRDRVSGYTF
>.|TRBV5-8|TRBD2|TRBJ2-5|15
TGTGCCAGCAGCCCTAAGCGGGGGGTTAGAGAGACCCAGTACTTC
CASSPKRGVRETQYF
>.|TRBV5-1|.|TRBJ1-4|14
TGCGCCAGCAGCTTCCGGGCCACGGGTGAAAAACTGTTTTTT
CASSFRATGEKLFF
>once|TRBV5-4|TRBD2|TRBJ2-5|15
TGTGCCAGCAGCGCCACTAGCGGGAGACGAGAGACCCAGTACTTC
CASSATSGRRETQYF
>once|TRBV6-5|TRBD2|TRBJ2-7|12
TGTGCCAGTAGCGGGAGCGGATACGAGCAGTACTTC
CASSGSGYEQYF
>few|TRBV29-1|.|TRBJ1-2|15
TGCAGCGTCGACGCCACCCCAAGGGGGGACTATGGCTACACCTTC
CSVDATPRGDYGYTF
>.|TRBV27|.|TRBJ2-3|11
TGTGCCAGCAGGCAAAAGGGTACGCAGTATTTT
CASRQKGTQYF
>.|TRBV5-4|TRBD1|TRBJ1-2|14
TGTGCCAGCAGTAACCCGACAGGGAACTATGGCTACACCTTC
CASSNPTGNYGYTF
>.|TRBV6-1|.|TRBJ2-7|15
TGTGCCAGCAGTGAATGGAGCAGCAGGCCCTACGAGCAGTACTTC
CASSEWSSRPYEQYF
>once|TRBV12-3/TRBV12-4|.|TRBJ2-5|13
TGTGCCAGCAGCGGGGGAGCAGGAGAGACCCAGTACTTC
CASSGGAGETQYF
>.|TRBV9|TRBD2|TRBJ2-5|14
TGTGCCAGCAGGAAGACAGCGGGAGATTCGTCCCAGTACTTC
CASRKTAGDSSQYF
>.|TRBV6-5|.|TRBJ1-6|14
TGTGCCAGCAGTCACCGGGACAACGATTCACCCCTCCACTTT
CASSHRDNDSPLHF
>.|TRBV12-3/TRBV12-4|.|TRBJ1-4|13
TGTGCCAGCATCTCTGCCCCGGGGGAAAAACTGTTTTTT
CASISAPGEKLFF
>.|TRBV27|TRBD2|TRBJ2-7|14
TGTGCCAGCAGTCATGCGGGAGGCTCCTACGAGCAGTACTTC
CASSHAGGSYEQYF
>.|TRBV6-5|.|TRBJ2-1|14
TGTGCCAGCAGAGAGCTTCATACGTACAATGAGCAGTTCTTC
CASRELHTYNEQFF
>.|TRBV5-1|.|TRBJ1-1|13
TGCGCCAGCAGCTTCCAGGGTCGTACTGAAGCTTTCTTT
CASSFQGRTEAFF
>.|TRBV18|TRBD1|TRBJ2-5|15
TGTGCCAGCTCACCTAGGAAAGACAGGGAAGAGACCCAGTACTTC
CASSPRKDREETQYF
>.|TRBV10-3|.|TRBJ1-1|14
TGTGCCATCAGACCCGGGGCGGTGAACACTGAAGCTTTCTTT
CAIRPGAVNTEAFF
>.|TRBV29-1|TRBD1|TRBJ2-6|12
TGCAGCGTGACAGGGGGGGCCAACGTCCTGACTTTC
CSVTGGANVLTF
>.|TRBV7-7|TRBD1|TRBJ2-7|13
TGTGCTAGCAGCTATGACAGGGGCTACGAGCAGTACTTC
CASSYDRGYEQYF
>.|TRBV10-2|TRBD1|TRBJ2-4|14
TGCGCCAGCAGCGACCGACAGGGGGCGGGCATTCAGTACTTC
CASSDRQGAGIQYF
>.|TRBV6-5|.|TRBJ1-3|16
TGTGCCAGCAGTTACTCGAAATCGGGGTTTGGAAACACCATATATTTT
CASSYSKSGFGNTIYF
>.|TRBV5-6|.|TRBJ2-5|15
TGTGCCAGCAGCTTGTACTGGGAGGTGCAAGAGACCCAGTACTTC
CASSLYWEVQETQYF
>.|TRBV5-1|.|TRBJ2-4|15
TGCGCCAGCAGTAGGGACGGCACGCGGGGTGACATTCAGTACTTC
CASSRDGTRGDIQYF
>once|TRBV5-1|.|TRBJ2-2|16
TGCGCCAGCAGCGTCGCGACGGTCGCGAACACCGGGGAGCTGTTTTTT
CASSVATVANTGELFF
>.|TRBV2|TRBD2|TRBJ2-3|16
TGTGCCAGCAGGGCTAGCGGGAGGGCCGGTTTAGATACGCAGTATTTT
CASRASGRAGLDTQYF
>few|TRBV28|.|TRBJ2-2|17
TGTGCCAGCAGTACGTCCGGGGGCCACTCGAACACCGGGGAGCTGTTTTTT
CASSTSGGHSNTGELFF
>.|TRBV5-1|.|TRBJ2-5|13
TGCGCCAGCACAACTTCGTACCAAGAGACCCAGTACTTC
CASTTSYQETQYF
>.|TRBV9|TRBD1|TRBJ2-1|17
TGTGCCAGCAGCGTAGCTACAGGGACAGGGCTCTACAATGAGCAGTTCTTC
CASSVATGTGLYNEQFF
>.|TRBV28|.|TRBJ1-6|15
TGTGCCAGCAGTTTACAGACAGGAGTTAATTCACCCCTCCACTTT
CASSLQTGVNSPLHF
>.|TRBV6-6|TRBD2|TRBJ2-7|15
TGTGCCAGCAGTTATGAGGCTAGCGGGCGGAACGAGCAGTACTTC
CASSYEASGRNEQYF
>.|TRBV5-8|TRBD1|TRBJ1-1|15
TGTGCCAGCAGCTTGGTAGCACAGGGGGGCACTGAAGCTTTCTTT
CASSLVAQGGTEAFF
>once|TRBV20-1|.|TRBJ1-1|15
TGCAGTGCTAGTAATATGGGCTCACCTGGCACTGAAGCTTTCTTT
CSASNMGSPGTEAFF
>.|TRBV6-1|TRBD1|TRBJ1-4|14
TGTGCCAGCAGTGAGGACAGGGCGGAGGAAAAACTGTTTTTT
CASSEDRAEEKLFF
>.|TRBV11-3|TRBD2|TRBJ2-3|15
TGTGCCAGCAGCCCCAGGACTAGCGGAACAGATACGCAGTATTTT
CASSPRTSGTDTQYF
>.|TRBV28|.|TRBJ2-7|14
TGTGCCAGTACAAATACAGGGACCACCTACGAGCAGTACTTC
CASTNTGTTYEQYF